The clone carrying this T cell receptor beta chain appeared a few times. These data belong to a study of T cells in Graves' hyperthyroidism and ophthalmopathy. Germline CDR1 and CDR2: SGHNT and YENEEA. The V end was cut by 1 base, the J end by 1 base, with 16 bases between. This CDR3 has 17 amino acids. What was amplified from RNA transcripts were TCR beta CDR3 regions. HTBI primers drove first-round RT-PCR of the TCR CDR3. TCRdb independently ran MiXCR on the multiplex PCR reads; one entry per CDR3 protein. The data show some 740,000 distinct CDR3 sequences, around 15% seen once. The sequence derives from a woman younger than 30 with Graves' hyperthyroidism. This sequence joins TRBV11-3 and TRBJ2-5; D call uncertain. The material sequenced was blood. CDR3 DNA: TGTGCCAGCAGCTTAGGATGGCGCGGAGCTTCCCAAGAGACCCAGTACTTC. Amino acid sequence: CASSLGWRGASQETQYF.